This TCR beta chain was sequenced in a study of blood T cell repertoires in COVID-19. Study background: The cDNA or gDNA used as material had been derived from T cells, B-cell-depleted T cells, or PBMCs.

Produced via immunoSEQ multiplex PCR; TCRdb's table is partial and in-frame only. The table records a few hundred thousand clones, 75% to 90% of them present only once. The V end was cut by 2 bases, the J end by 6 bases, with 33 bases between. Looked up from germline, CDR1 is MGHRA and CDR2 is YSYEKL. This CDR3 spans 21 amino acids. The sequencing sample was made of PBMCs or T cells enriched from blood (not recorded which). The TCR was taken from a woman aged 50 to 60 who had recovered from COVID-19. The chain joins TRBV4-1 to TRBJ2-3; D is unclear. Written as DNA, the CDR3 is TGCGCCAGCAGCCAATTTATTCAAGCCCAAATCTCTGGCGGAAAACGGGATACGCAGTATTTT. This codes for CASSQFIQAQISGGKRDTQYF.